The 18 T cell receptor beta chains below come from one sample, sequenced in a study of glioma-infiltrating T cells. Amplification of TCR alpha and beta CDR3 regions from RNA used iRepertoire nested multiplex PCR. TCRdb re-derived calls from the multiplex PCR reads in MiXCR, one entry per CDR3 protein. This sample has 300,000 to 400,000 distinct CDR3 sequences, with 41% found just once. Specimen: glioma tissue, nonneoplastic brain tissue, or PBMCs (not recorded which). The receptors here all came from a human donor with low-grade glioma or glioblastoma, undergoing nonglioma brain surgery, or in good health (not recorded which).

Notes on this clonotype: At one end, the junction sequence differs from germline, possibly due to a read error. This sequence joins TRBV13 and TRBJ1-2; maybe TRBD1 (6 bases). The germline gives CDR1 PRHDT, CDR2 FYEKMQ (reference sequence). The CDR3 sequence is 14 residues long. The CDR3 nucleotides are TGTGCCAGCAGCTTAGGCCAGGGGAACTTTGGCTACACCTTC. Its protein product is CASSLGQGNFGYTF.

Many counts were recorded for this clonotype. The chain has TRBV4-2 and TRBJ2-3; no reliable D call. The V end was cut by 0 bases, the J end by 7 bases, with 14 bases between. Germline V gene lookup returns CDR1 LGHNA and CDR2 YNFKEQ. The CDR3 has 15 amino acids. CDR3 in amino acids: CASSQDGPAVHTQYF. CDR3 in DNA: TGTGCCAGCAGCCAAGATGGCCCGGCGGTACATACGCAGTATTTT.

This clonotype was seen a few times. V is TRBV28 and J is TRBJ1-2; D ambiguous. Trimming pared 5 bases from V and 2 bases from J, leaving 21 bases between. Germline lookup yields CDR1 MDHEN and CDR2 SYDVKM. This CDR3 region has 17 residues. The CDR3 is CASSLDYTLPLNYGYTF. In DNA, the CDR3 is TGTGCCAGCAGTCTCGATTATACCCTCCCCCTAAACTATGGCTACACCTTC.

This clonotype was seen just once. Since a much larger clone is just one base distant, this may be a read error. The V gene is TRBV28, the J gene TRBJ2-5; D may match TRBD1 or TRBD2 (5 bases each). The CDR3 sequence is 15 residues long. Germline CDR1 is MDHEN and CDR2 is SYDVKM. V lost 4 bases, J lost 0 bases, and 12 bases lay in between. The CDR3 here is CASSSPGPYQETQYF. CDR3 DNA: TGTGCCAGCAGTTCCCCGGGACCGTACCAAGAGACCCAGTACTTC.

This chain joins TRBV18 and TRBJ2-7; weak D call: TRBD1 (5 bases). Trimming took 6 bases from V and 6 from J, leaving 15 bases between them. Germline loops: CDR1 KGHSH, CDR2 LQKENI. The CDR3 runs to 13 residues. The CDR3 reads CASSSGYEVEQYF. The CDR3 bases are TGTGCCAGCTCCTCAGGGTACGAGGTCGAGCAGTACTTC.

This clonotype was seen at least ten times. The chain combines TRBV28 with TRBJ1-5; TRBD1 is a possible D gene (5 bases). The CDR3 has 15 residues. V was clipped by 3 bases and J by 4 bases, with 13 bases between them. Germline V gives CDR1 MDHEN, CDR2 SYDVKM. CDR3 sequence reads: CASSFVTEGNQPQHF. In DNA, the CDR3 is TGTGCCAGCAGTTTTGTGACAGAAGGGAATCAGCCCCAGCATTTT. Combining the CDR3 with reference TRBV28 and TRBJ1-5 gives the whole variable domain DVKVTQSSRYLVKRTGEKVFLECVQDMDHENMFWYRQDPGLGLRLIYFSYDVKMKEKGDIPEGYSVSREKKERFSLILESASTNQTSMYLCASSFVTEGNQPQHFGDGTRLSIL.

Comment on this clonotype: Given the absence of the conserved phenylalanine or tryptophan at the CDR3 end, a read error is likely. The chain employs TRBV7-7 and TRBJ1-2, with D uncertain. V was pared by 6 bases and J by 0 bases, with 11 bases between. Germline V gives CDR1 SSHAT, CDR2 FNYEAQ (reference sequence). The CDR3 contains 14 residues. CDR3 nucleotides: TGTGCCAGCAGTGATGGGCTAGCTAACTATGGCTACACCCTC. Residues: CASSDGLANYGYTL.

This clonotype was recorded a few times. The chain couples TRBV7-2 to TRBJ2-7; 14 bases match TRBD2. The CDR3 is made up of 15 amino acids. V shed 6 bases and J 2 bases; nucleotides not matched to a gene: 3. Germline V gene data show CDR1 as SGHTA and CDR2 as FQGNSA. In DNA, the CDR3 is TGTGCCAGCAGACGGGGACTAGCGGGAGCCTACGAGCAGTACTTC. Its protein product is CASRRGLAGAYEQYF.

In regard to this clonotype: Germline is not matched at one junction end, which may reflect a read error. The chain carries TRBV6-5 and TRBJ1-1; maybe TRBD1 (6 bases). This CDR3 contains 15 residues. The germline CDR1 and CDR2 sequences are MNHEY and SVGAGI. In DNA form, the CDR3 reads TGTGACAGCAGCTTCGACAGGCGGGCGTTCACTGAAGCTTTCTTT. Protein sequence: CDSSFDRRAFTEAFF.

This chain joins TRBV15 and TRBJ2-7; no clear D. The germline V gene has CDR1 LNHNV and CDR2 YYDKDF (reference sequence). The CDR3 spans 14 residues. Trimming took off 1 base at V and 0 bases at J, with 7 bases between the two ends. Here the CDR3 reads CATSRGTDSYEQYF. In nucleotides, the CDR3 is TGTGCCACCAGCAGAGGGACGGACTCCTACGAGCAGTACTTC.

This clonotype has ten or more counts. The chain is built from TRBV27 and TRBJ2-7; D perhaps matches TRBD2 (5 bases). Trimming stripped 6 bases from V and 7 bases from J, with 16 bases between. The germline gives CDR1 MNHEY, CDR2 SMNVEV (reference sequence). The CDR3 covers 13 residues. CDR3 bases: TGTGCCAGCAGGAAGACGAGGGAAGGGGAGCAGTACTTC. Translating gives CASRKTREGEQYF.

Worth noting for this clonotype: It may be a read error: a sequence one base away is much more abundant. V gene TRBV27 combines with J gene TRBJ2-1, with 8 bases lining up with TRBD2. The CDR3 length is 14 residues. Per the germline V gene, CDR1 is MNHEY and CDR2 is SMNVEV (reference sequence). With V trimmed by 4 bases and J by 11 bases, 10 bases remained unmatched. The CDR3 reads CASSSPSGSNKQFF. The CDR3 coding sequence is TGTGCCAGCAGTTCTCCCAGCGGGAGTAATAAGCAGTTCTTC.

This clonotype was recorded many times. This chain links TRBV27 with TRBJ2-3; 11 nucleotides match TRBD2. Trimming removed 2 bases from V and 5 bases from J; junction bases left unmatched: 6. Germline values: CDR1 MNHEY, CDR2 SMNVEV (reference sequence). CDR3 length: 16 residues. The CDR3 loop reads CASSLVTSGTKDTQYF. As DNA, the CDR3 is TGTGCCAGCAGTTTAGTGACTAGCGGGACGAAAGATACGCAGTATTTT.

V and J are TRBV7-9 and TRBJ2-1, with D unresolved. V was pared by 5 bases and J by 8 bases, with 7 bases between. CDR1 is SEHNR and CDR2 is FQNEAQ in the germline V gene (reference sequence). This CDR3 is 11 amino acids long. CDR3 region: CASSLPDEQFF. Written as DNA, the CDR3 is TGTGCCAGCAGCCTCCCAGATGAGCAGTTCTTC.

This clonotype occurred a few times. The V gene is TRBV10-3, the J gene TRBJ1-5; TRBD1 matches at 7 bases. Germline V gene sequence: CDR1 ENHRY, CDR2 SYGVKD. There are 15 residues in the CDR3. The J segment lost 6 bases and the V segment lost 6 bases, leaving 11 bases of the junction unmatched. The CDR3 loop is CAISQGGGPIQPQHF. The CDR3 nucleotides are TGTGCCATCAGCCAGGGGGGCGGTCCAATTCAGCCCCAGCATTTT.

The rearrangement uses TRBV11-3 and TRBJ2-7; D is unclear. This CDR3 region has 15 residues. The germline V gene encodes CDR1 SGHNT and CDR2 YENEEA. Deletions cut 1 base from V and 7 bases from J, with 17 bases between. The CDR3 region is CASSLGCMEIGEQYF. In DNA, the CDR3 is TGTGCCAGCAGCTTAGGATGCATGGAAATTGGGGAGCAGTACTTC.

The chain has TRBV20-1 and TRBJ2-4; TRBD2 aligns across 8 bases. In germline, CDR1 is DFQATT, CDR2 SNEGSKA (reference sequence). This CDR3 contains 14 residues. J gave up 4 bases and V 5 bases, and 7 bases lay outside the gene matches. The CDR3 region has the DNA TGCAGTGCTTCCCGGACTAGCAGTAAAAACATTCAGTACTTC. Translating gives CSASRTSSKNIQYF.

This clonotype has more than one count but fewer than ten. The V call is TRBV15, the J call TRBJ2-2, with 8 positions matching TRBD2. Germline V gene data show CDR1 as LNHNV and CDR2 as YYDKDF (reference sequence). There are 17 residues in the CDR3. The V and J ends lost 0 bases and 4 bases, in that order; junction bases with no gene match: 7. The CDR3 DNA reads TGTGCCACCAGCAGAGATCGGGGGGGTTGGGGCACCGGGGAGCTGTTTTTT. The encoded protein is CATSRDRGGWGTGELFF.